Sequencing of this TCR beta chain was carried out in a study of T-cell memory formation after mild COVID-19. Regarding the study as a whole: Among contracting clones, CD4+ were mainly CM/EM and CD8+ enriched in EMRA. The appearance of some responding clones in pre-infection memory suggested that cross-reactive memory joined.

TCRdb reprocessed the 5' RACE reads via MiXCR and lists one record per CDR3 protein. The sample carries about 340,000 distinct CDR3 sequences, less than 20% recorded once. This clonotype was found a few times. Its antigen is still unknown. The receptor was isolated from a man between 18 and 29 years old who had mild COVID-19 (a few samples of this study predate the infection). Cell type and time point are not known. Sequencing was carried out using PBMCs or a T cell subset sorted from them (not recorded which).

For the CDR3, the DNA is TGCGCCAGCAGTCTCCTAGGGGGGTCGGATACGCAGTATTTT. Protein sequence: CASSLLGGSDTQYF. V usage is TRBV5-1 and J usage is TRBJ2-3; the D call may be TRBD1 or TRBD2 (6 bases each). The CDR3 loop spans 14 amino acids. CDR1 SGHRS and CDR2 YFSETQ come from the germline V gene. The V and J ends lost 5 bases and 6 bases respectively, with 16 bases between them.